This is a list of T cell receptor beta chains from one sample in a study of CD8 T cells in Susac syndrome. MiXCR was run by TCRdb on the immunoSEQ multiplex PCR reads, yielding one entry per CDR3 protein. The repertoire holds some 120,000 distinct CDR3 sequences, approximately 94% seen once, with roughly 0.13% in the top ten. The sequenced sample consisted of CD4+ T cells from PBMCs. These TCRs come from a human donor with multiple sclerosis. Both conserved end residues are part of each CDR3. A D gene is named only where the DNA matches it firmly. Clone size is stated in some rows and not others, as once, few, many or a class when expanded.

j_gene,d_gene,abundance,v_gene,CDR3aa,CDR3nt
TRBJ2-5,TRBD2,NA,TRBV13,CASSLQTSGQETQYF,TGTGCCAGCAGCTTACAGACTAGCGGACAAGAGACCCAGTACTTC
TRBJ1-5,NA,NA,TRBV24-1,CATSDLTGFSNQPQHF,TGTGCCACCAGTGATTTGACAGGGTTCAGCAATCAGCCCCAGCATTTT
TRBJ2-7,NA,NA,TRBV19,CASSTTQDSYEQYF,TGTGCCAGTAGTACTACACAGGATTCCTACGAGCAGTACTTC
TRBJ2-7,NA,NA,TRBV10-1,CASSAWSYEQYF,TGCGCCAGCAGTGCCTGGTCCTACGAGCAGTACTTC
TRBJ2-3,NA,NA,TRBV5-6,CASIEGSTDTQYF,TGTGCCAGCATTGAAGGGAGCACAGATACGCAGTATTTT
TRBJ2-2,NA,NA,TRBV11-2,CASSPRAGTNTGELFF,TGTGCCAGCAGCCCCCGGGCAGGGACGAACACCGGGGAGCTGTTTTTT
TRBJ2-7,TRBD1,NA,TRBV12-3/TRBV12-4,CASSLRTGSYEQYF,TGTGCCAGCAGTCTCCGGACAGGGTCCTACGAGCAGTACTTC
TRBJ2-1,TRBD1,NA,TRBV19,CASSRRTGAYNEQFF,TGTGCCAGTAGTCGAAGGACAGGGGCGTACAATGAGCAGTTCTTC
TRBJ1-1,NA,NA,TRBV29-1,CSVEDNNRNTEAFF,TGCAGCGTTGAAGATAACAATAGGAACACTGAAGCTTTCTTT
TRBJ2-6,NA,NA,TRBV6-1,CASSGSTSGANVLTF,TGTGCCAGCAGTGGATCGACCTCTGGGGCCAACGTCCTGACTTTC
TRBJ2-7,TRBD2,few,TRBV29-1,CSVEDRVGAGAYEQYF,TGCAGCGTTGAAGACAGGGTGGGAGCGGGGGCTTACGAGCAGTACTTC
TRBJ1-2,NA,NA,TRBV30,CACTTGPRAYTF,TGTGCCTGTACAACGGGACCTCGTGCCTACACCTTC
TRBJ1-5,NA,once,TRBV5-1,CASSLGTGDLSNQPQHF,TGCGCCAGCAGCTTGGGAACCGGGGACCTTAGCAATCAGCCCCAGCATTTT
TRBJ2-3,TRBD2,NA,TRBV5-1,CASSLISGGVTDTQYF,TGCGCCAGCAGCTTGATCTCGGGAGGTGTCACAGATACGCAGTATTTT
TRBJ1-1,TRBD1,NA,TRBV7-3,CASSMTGRSEAFF,TGTGCCAGCAGCATGACAGGGCGATCTGAAGCTTTCTTT
TRBJ1-1,TRBD1,NA,TRBV2,CAVLRDRSRTEAFF,TGTGCCGTACTTCGGGACAGGAGTAGAACTGAAGCTTTCTTT
TRBJ2-7,TRBD2,once,TRBV30,CAWRELAVFYKLSYEQYF,TGTGCCTGGAGAGAACTAGCGGTTTTTTACAAGCTCTCCTACGAGCAGTACTTC
TRBJ1-2,NA,NA,TRBV29-1,CSVEMGYTF,TGCAGCGTTGAGATGGGCTACACCTTC
TRBJ1-5,NA,NA,TRBV12-3/TRBV12-4,CASSTGLQPQHF,TGTGCCAGCAGCACGGGACTTCAGCCCCAGCATTTT
TRBJ1-2,TRBD1,NA,TRBV18,CASSPQQGAQRGYTF,TGTGCCAGCTCACCGCAACAGGGGGCGCAGCGCGGCTACACCTTC
TRBJ1-2,NA,NA,TRBV5-1,CASSLSQGLYGYTF,TGCGCCAGCAGCTTGTCACAGGGCCTATATGGCTACACCTTC
TRBJ1-1,NA,few,TRBV12-3/TRBV12-4,CASSLVTTEAFF,TGTGCCAGCAGTTTAGTAACGACTGAAGCTTTCTTT
TRBJ1-1,NA,once,TRBV6-2/TRBV6-3,CASRLMDTEAFF,TGTGCCAGCAGGCTAATGGACACTGAAGCTTTCTTT
TRBJ1-2,TRBD1,once,TRBV29-1,CSVGQGVDYTF,TGCAGCGTGGGACAGGGGGTGGACTACACCTTC
TRBJ2-3,TRBD1,once,TRBV5-4,CASSLEGAGTDTQYF,TGTGCCAGCAGCTTGGAGGGGGCTGGGACAGATACGCAGTATTTT
TRBJ2-7,NA,NA,TRBV30,CAWSPPGTASYEQYF,TGTGCCTGGAGTCCCCCCGGGACCGCCTCCTACGAGCAGTACTTC
TRBJ1-4,NA,NA,TRBV6-5,CASSPAGQGREKLFF,TGTGCCAGCAGTCCCGCGGGACAAGGTCGGGAAAAACTGTTTTTT
TRBJ2-2,NA,NA,TRBV5-1,CASSLEGYQPGELFF,TGCGCCAGCAGCTTGGAGGGCTACCAACCCGGGGAGCTGTTTTTT
TRBJ2-1,NA,NA,TRBV4-1,CASSQDQWNEQFF,TGCGCCAGCAGCCAAGACCAATGGAATGAGCAGTTCTTC
TRBJ2-5,NA,NA,TRBV7-2,CASSPRLLQETQYF,TGTGCCAGCAGCCCCAGGCTCCTCCAAGAGACCCAGTACTTC
TRBJ1-1,NA,few,TRBV19,CASSPGGGNTEAFF,TGTGCCAGTAGCCCTGGGGGGGGGAACACTGAAGCTTTCTTT
TRBJ1-2,TRBD1,NA,TRBV6-2/TRBV6-3,CASSKLGQDYGYTF,TGTGCCAGCAGTAAGCTGGGACAGGACTATGGCTACACCTTC
TRBJ2-4,NA,NA,TRBV11-2,CASRAGPKNIQYF,TGTGCCAGCAGGGCAGGTCCTAAAAACATTCAGTACTTC
TRBJ1-1,NA,NA,TRBV19,CASSISPGSGSEAFF,TGTGCCAGTAGTATAAGTCCCGGATCGGGTTCTGAAGCTTTCTTT
TRBJ2-7,TRBD1,NA,TRBV18,CASSGTVSYEQYF,TGTGCCAGCTCCGGGACAGTCTCCTACGAGCAGTACTTC
TRBJ2-7,NA,NA,TRBV6-5,CASSFVPMSSYEQYF,TGTGCCAGCAGTTTTGTGCCTATGAGCTCCTACGAGCAGTACTTC
TRBJ1-2,TRBD1,NA,TRBV12-3/TRBV12-4,CASSSGTGILYGYTF,TGTGCCAGCAGTTCGGGGACAGGGATACTCTATGGCTACACCTTC
TRBJ2-7,TRBD2,once,TRBV20-1,CSARDPSPGGEQYF,TGCAGTGCTAGAGATCCCTCCCCGGGAGGCGAGCAGTACTTC
TRBJ1-5,NA,NA,TRBV20-1,CSARDGAGVQPQHF,TGCAGTGCTAGAGATGGGGCAGGGGTTCAGCCCCAGCATTTT
TRBJ2-1,TRBD2,NA,TRBV29-1,CSVVGGRGMGNEQFF,TGCAGCGTTGTAGGCGGGAGAGGGATGGGCAATGAGCAGTTCTTC
TRBJ2-1,TRBD1,NA,TRBV2,CASKGQMNDNEQFF,TGTGCCAGCAAGGGACAGATGAATGACAATGAGCAGTTCTTC
TRBJ1-2,TRBD1,NA,TRBV7-3,CASSLGDSSFYGYTF,TGTGCCAGCAGCTTAGGGGACAGTTCCTTCTATGGCTACACCTTC
TRBJ1-4,NA,few,TRBV4-1,CASGRGGAGEKLFF,TGCGCCAGCGGCCGCGGGGGGGCGGGCGAAAAACTGTTTTTT
TRBJ1-2,NA,NA,TRBV7-2,CASSLGLQPLLYGYTF,TGTGCCAGCAGCTTAGGACTGCAGCCCCTACTCTATGGCTACACCTTC